This T cell receptor beta chain was recovered during a study of T-cell reconstitution after alpha-beta-depleted transplantation in children (dated by TCRdb to the mid-2010s). Background for the entire study: Using TCR repertoire profiling, the study quantitatively followed how T-cell immune reconstitution unfolded in children after TCRalphabeta/CD19-depleted allogeneic hematopoietic cell transplantation. Study-wide findings and limitations: In some patients, high TCRbeta diversity at day 60 was attributed to recipient T cells and intrathymic progenitors that had survived conditioning. Hyperexpanded clone frequencies declined over subsequent months; after one year, T-cell counts and TCRbeta diversity were mostly attributed to newly produced T cells. The apparently early recovery of alphabetaT-cell counts about two months after transplant reportedly depended on only several hundred rapidly expanded clones that came from non-depleted graft cells.

From the cysteine up to the phenylalanine, the CDR3 has a length of 19 residues. Of the read, only the CDR3 DNA is kept; its 57 bases are in frame from base 1. V is trimmed back by 8 bases and J by 0 bases, and the junction contains 18 bases that no gene match accounts for. From a lookup of the germline V gene, CDR1 and CDR2 are SGHAT and FQNNGV. Of note for this clonotype: Which antigen it targets is not known. No base quality values were provided; no much bigger clone lies one nucleotide off.

The library came from PCR. Sequencing took place on an Illumina HiSeq 2500. TCR library preparation used molecular barcoding, with unique molecular identifiers applied to normalize quantification of the TCRbeta repertoire. The public reads were reprocessed in TCRdb via fastp at Q25 and MiXCR, keeping in-frame beta chains. Each record represents a unique CDR3 protein, reported with the most common genes and DNA among its rows. In this sample the table shows about 870,000 distinct CDR3 sequences, roughly 15% of which occur a single time. Under 6% of the sample is in the top ten clones. What the treatment or condition label conveys for this sample: allogeneic hematopoietic cell transplantation with graft depleted of TCRalphabeta T cells and CD19 B cells. The children who served as transplant recipients had been given grafts of TCRalphabeta/CD19-depleted allogeneic hematopoietic cells.

The rearranged chain carries TRBV11-2 and TRBJ2-1; 8 bases in between match TRBD2. The TCR comes from a male patient between 10 and 17 years old who had a stem cell transplant for acute lymphoblastic leukemia, so the T cells may come from the graft donor. Sequenced here: PBMCs, mostly from graft donor cells, sampled 360 days after TCRalphabeta/CD19-depleted stem cell transplant. CDR3 region: CASEMGGLGAKSSYNEQFF. The DNA sequence is TGTGCCAGCGAAATGGGGGGACTAGGGGCGAAAAGCTCCTACAATGAGCAGTTCTTC.